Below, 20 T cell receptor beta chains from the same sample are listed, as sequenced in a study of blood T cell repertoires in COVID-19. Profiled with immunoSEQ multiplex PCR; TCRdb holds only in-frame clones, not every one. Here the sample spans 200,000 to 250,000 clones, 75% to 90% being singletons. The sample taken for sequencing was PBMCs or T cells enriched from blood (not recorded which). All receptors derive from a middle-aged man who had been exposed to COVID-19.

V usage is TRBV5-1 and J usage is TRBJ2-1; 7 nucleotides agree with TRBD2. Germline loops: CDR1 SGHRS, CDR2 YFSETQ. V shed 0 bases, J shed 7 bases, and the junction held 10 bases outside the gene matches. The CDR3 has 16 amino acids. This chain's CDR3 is CASSLGPSGPRNEQFF. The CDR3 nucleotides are TGCGCCAGCAGCTTGGGTCCTAGCGGACCTCGGAATGAGCAGTTCTTC. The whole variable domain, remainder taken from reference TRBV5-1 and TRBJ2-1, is KAGVTQTPRYLIKTRGQQVTLSCSPISGHRSVSWYQQTPGQGLQFLFEYFSETQRNKGNFPGRFSGRQFSNSRSEMNVSTLELGDSALYLCASSLGPSGPRNEQFFGPGTRLTVL.

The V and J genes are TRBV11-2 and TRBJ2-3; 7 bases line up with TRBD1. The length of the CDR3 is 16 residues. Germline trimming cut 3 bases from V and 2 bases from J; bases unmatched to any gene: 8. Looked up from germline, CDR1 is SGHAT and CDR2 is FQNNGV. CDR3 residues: CASSFRLTGFTDTQYF. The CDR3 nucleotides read TGTGCCAGCAGCTTTCGGTTGACAGGGTTCACAGATACGCAGTATTTT.

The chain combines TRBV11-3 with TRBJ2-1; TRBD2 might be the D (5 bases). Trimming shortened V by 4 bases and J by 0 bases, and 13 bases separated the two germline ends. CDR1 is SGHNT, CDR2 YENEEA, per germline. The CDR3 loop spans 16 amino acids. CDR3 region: CASSSRSGSSYNEQFF. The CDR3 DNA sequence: TGTGCCAGCAGCTCGAGGAGCGGCAGCTCCTACAATGAGCAGTTCTTC.

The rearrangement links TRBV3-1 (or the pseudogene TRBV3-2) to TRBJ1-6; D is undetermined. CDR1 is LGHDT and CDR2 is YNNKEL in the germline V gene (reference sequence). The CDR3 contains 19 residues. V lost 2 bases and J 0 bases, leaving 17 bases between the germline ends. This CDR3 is CASSQTGVVANSYNSPLHF. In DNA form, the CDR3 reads TGTGCCAGCAGCCAAACCGGGGTCGTGGCTAACTCCTATAATTCACCCCTCCACTTT.

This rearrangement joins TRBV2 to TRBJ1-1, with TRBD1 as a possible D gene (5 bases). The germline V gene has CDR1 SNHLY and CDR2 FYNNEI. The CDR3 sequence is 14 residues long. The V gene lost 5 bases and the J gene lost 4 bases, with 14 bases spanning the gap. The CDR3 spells CASSRGGFGTEAFF. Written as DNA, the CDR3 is TGTGCCAGCAGTCGGGGGGGGTTTGGCACTGAAGCTTTCTTT. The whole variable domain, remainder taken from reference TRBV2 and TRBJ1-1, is EPEVTQTPSHQVTQMGQEVILRCVPISNHLYFYWYRQILGQKVEFLVSFYNNEISEKSEIFDDQFSVERPDGSNFTLKIRSTKLEDSAMYFCASSRGGFGTEAFFGQGTRLTVV.

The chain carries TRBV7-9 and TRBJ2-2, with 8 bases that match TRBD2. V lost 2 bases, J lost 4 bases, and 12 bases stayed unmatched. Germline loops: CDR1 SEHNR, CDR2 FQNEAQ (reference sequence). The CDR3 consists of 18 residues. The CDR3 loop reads CASSLFPSSGSPTGELFF. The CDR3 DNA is TGTGCCAGCAGCTTATTCCCGTCAAGCGGGAGTCCCACCGGGGAGCTGTTTTTT. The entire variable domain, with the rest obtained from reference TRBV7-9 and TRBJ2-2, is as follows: DTGVSQNPRHKITKRGQNVTFRCDPISEHNRLYWYRQTLGQGPEFLTYFQNEAQLEKSRLLSDRFSAERPKGSFSTLEIQRTEQGDSAMYLCASSLFPSSGSPTGELFFGEGSRLTVL.

CDR3 sequence reads: CASSEGTANEKLFF. DNA of the CDR3: TGCGCCAGCAGCGAAGGGACAGCTAATGAAAAACTGTTTTTT. The chain uses TRBV5-1 and TRBJ1-4; 7 nucleotides match TRBD1. Losses at the gene ends were 4 bases for V and 3 bases for J; bases not matched to a gene: 3. CDR1 SGHRS and CDR2 YFSETQ come from the germline V gene. The CDR3 runs to 14 residues.

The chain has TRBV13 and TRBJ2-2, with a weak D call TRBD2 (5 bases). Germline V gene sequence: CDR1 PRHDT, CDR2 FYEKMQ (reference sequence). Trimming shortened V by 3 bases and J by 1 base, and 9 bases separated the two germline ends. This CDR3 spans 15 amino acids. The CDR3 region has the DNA TGTGCCAGCAGCTTCTCAGGACTGAACACCGGGGAGCTGTTTTTT. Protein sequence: CASSFSGLNTGELFF.

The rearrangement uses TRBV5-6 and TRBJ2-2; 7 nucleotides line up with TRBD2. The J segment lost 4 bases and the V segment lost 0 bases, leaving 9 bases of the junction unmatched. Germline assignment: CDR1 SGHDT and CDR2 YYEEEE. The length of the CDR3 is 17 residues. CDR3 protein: CASSLEFMGGITGELFF. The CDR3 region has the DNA TGTGCCAGCAGCTTGGAGTTTATGGGAGGGATCACCGGGGAGCTGTTTTTT.

DNA for the CDR3: TGCGCCAGCAGCTCGGGAGTTAACTATGGCTACACCTTC. Translation gives CASSSGVNYGYTF. The chain recombines TRBV5-1 with TRBJ1-2; D gene unclear. V was trimmed by 3 bases and J by 1 base, leaving 7 bases between them. The CDR3 extends over 13 amino acids. The V gene's germline CDR1 is SGHRS and CDR2 YFSETQ.

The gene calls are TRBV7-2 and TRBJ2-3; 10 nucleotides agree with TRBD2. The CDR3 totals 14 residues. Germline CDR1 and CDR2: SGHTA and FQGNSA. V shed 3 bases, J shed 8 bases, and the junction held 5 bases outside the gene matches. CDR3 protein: CASSFQRGGGTQYF. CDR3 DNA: TGTGCCAGCAGCTTCCAGCGGGGGGGCGGTACGCAGTATTTT. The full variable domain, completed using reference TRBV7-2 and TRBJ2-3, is GAGVSQSPSNKVTEKGKDVELRCDPISGHTALYWYRQSLGQGLEFLIYFQGNSAPDKSGLPSDRFSAERTGGSVSTLTIQRTQQEDSAVYLCASSFQRGGGTQYFGPGTRLTVL.

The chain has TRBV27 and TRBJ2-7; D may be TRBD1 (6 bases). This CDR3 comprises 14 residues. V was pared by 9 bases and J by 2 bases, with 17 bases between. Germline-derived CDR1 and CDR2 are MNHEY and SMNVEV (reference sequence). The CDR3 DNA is TGTGCCAGTTTAGACCAGGGGTTTCCCTACGAGCAGTACTTC. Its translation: CASLDQGFPYEQYF.

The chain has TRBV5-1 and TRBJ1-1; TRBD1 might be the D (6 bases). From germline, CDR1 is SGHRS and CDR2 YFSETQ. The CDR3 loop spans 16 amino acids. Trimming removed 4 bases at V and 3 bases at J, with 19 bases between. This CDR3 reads CASSLLGGAMDTEAFF. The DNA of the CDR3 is TGCGCCAGCAGCCTGCTTGGGGGGGCGATGGACACTGAAGCTTTCTTT.

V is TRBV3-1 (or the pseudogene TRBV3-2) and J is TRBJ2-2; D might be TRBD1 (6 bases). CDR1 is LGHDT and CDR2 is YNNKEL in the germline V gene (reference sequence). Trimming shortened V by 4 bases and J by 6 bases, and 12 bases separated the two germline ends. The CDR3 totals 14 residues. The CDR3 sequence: CASSPIQGAGELFF. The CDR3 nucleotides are TGTGCCAGCAGCCCAATACAGGGCGCCGGGGAGCTGTTTTTT.

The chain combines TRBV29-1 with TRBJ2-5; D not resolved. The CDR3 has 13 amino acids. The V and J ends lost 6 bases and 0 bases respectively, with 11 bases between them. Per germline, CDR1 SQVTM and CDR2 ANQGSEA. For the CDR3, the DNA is TGCAGCGTGACCCGGGTCTACCAAGAGACCCAGTACTTC. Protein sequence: CSVTRVYQETQYF.

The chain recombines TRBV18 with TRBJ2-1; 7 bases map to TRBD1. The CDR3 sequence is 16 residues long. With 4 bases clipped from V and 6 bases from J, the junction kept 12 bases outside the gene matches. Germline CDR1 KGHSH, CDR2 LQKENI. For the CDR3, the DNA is TGTGCCAGCTCACGGGACAGAGGGGGCAGTGGCAATGAGCAGTTCTTC. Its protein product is CASSRDRGGSGNEQFF.

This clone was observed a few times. The CDR3 loop reads CASSLSARVGSPLHF. The CDR3 bases are TGTGCCAGCAGTTTATCCGCCAGGGTGGGGTCACCCCTCCACTTT. The chain has TRBV28 and TRBJ1-6; the D gene is possibly TRBD1 (5 bases). Germline values: CDR1 MDHEN, CDR2 SYDVKM. The V end lost 1 base, the J end lost 10 bases, and 14 bases lay between the germline ends. The CDR3 loop spans 15 amino acids.

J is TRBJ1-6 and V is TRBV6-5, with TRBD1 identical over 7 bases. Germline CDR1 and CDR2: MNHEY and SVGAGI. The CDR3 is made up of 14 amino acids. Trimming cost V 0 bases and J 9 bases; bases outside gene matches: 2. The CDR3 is CASSYSPGGSPLHF. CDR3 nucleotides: TGTGCCAGCAGTTACTCTCCAGGGGGTTCACCCCTCCACTTT.

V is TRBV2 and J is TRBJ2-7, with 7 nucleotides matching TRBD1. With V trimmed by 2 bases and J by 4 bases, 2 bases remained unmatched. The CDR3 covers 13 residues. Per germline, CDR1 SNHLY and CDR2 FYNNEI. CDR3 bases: TGTGCCAGCAGTGAATCGGGACAGTACGAGCAGTACGTC. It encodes CASSESGQYEQYV.

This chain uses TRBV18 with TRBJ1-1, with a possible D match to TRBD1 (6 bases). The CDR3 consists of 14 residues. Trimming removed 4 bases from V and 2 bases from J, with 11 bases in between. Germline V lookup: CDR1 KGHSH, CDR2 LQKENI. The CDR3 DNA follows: TGTGCCAGCTCACTATCGGACAGTAACACTGAAGCTTTCTTT. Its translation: CASSLSDSNTEAFF.